This TCR beta chain stems from a study of shared clonotypes between healthy human individuals. The CDR3 loop spans 13 amino acids. V lost 0 bases and J 7 bases, leaving 7 bases between the germline ends. Germline V lookup: CDR1 SGHDT, CDR2 YYEEEE. TCRdb keeps only in-frame clones here, not all; method: immunoSEQ multiplex PCR. The sample shows 170,000 or so clones, approximately 61% of them seen only once. Material for sequencing was memory CD4+ T cells sorted from blood. As to subset: CD45RA-negative fraction. V is TRBV5-6 and J is TRBJ2-2; D ambiguous. The receptor comes from a man between 25 and 39 years old in good health. CDR3 sequence (DNA): TGTGCCAGCAGCTTGGACGGGTTCGGGGAGCTGTTTTTT. It specifies CASSLDGFGELFF.